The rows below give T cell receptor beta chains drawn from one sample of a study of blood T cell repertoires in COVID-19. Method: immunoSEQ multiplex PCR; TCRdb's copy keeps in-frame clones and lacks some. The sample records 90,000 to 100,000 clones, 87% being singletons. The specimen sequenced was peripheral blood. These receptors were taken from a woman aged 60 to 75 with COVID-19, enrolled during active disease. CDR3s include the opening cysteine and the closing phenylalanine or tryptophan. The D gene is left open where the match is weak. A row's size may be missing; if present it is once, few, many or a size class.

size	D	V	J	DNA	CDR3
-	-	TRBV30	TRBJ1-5	TGTGCCTGGAGTGTGGGCCATAGCAATCAGCCCCAGCATTTT	CAWSVGHSNQPQHF
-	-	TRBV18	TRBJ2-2	TGTGCCAGCTCACCAATTAGCGCCGGGGAGCTGTTTTTT	CASSPISAGELFF
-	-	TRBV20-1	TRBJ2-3	TGCAGTGCTAGTTTAGGTGGGGGCTTTTCCACAGATACGCAGTATTTT	CSASLGGGFSTDTQYF
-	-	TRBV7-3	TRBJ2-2	TGTGCCAGCAGGAGAGAGACCGGGGAGCTGTTTTTT	CASRRETGELFF
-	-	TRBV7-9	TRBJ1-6	TGTGCCAGCAACATATTTATGGCAAGTTCACCCCTCCACTTT	CASNIFMASSPLHF
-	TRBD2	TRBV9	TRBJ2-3	TGTGCCAGCAGCGTCGGGGGGATTAGCACAGATACGCAGTATTTT	CASSVGGISTDTQYF
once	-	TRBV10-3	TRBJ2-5	TGTGCCATCAGTGAATCAGCAGGGCACCAAGAGACCCAGTACTTC	CAISESAGHQETQYF
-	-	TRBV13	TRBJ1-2	TGTGCCAGCAGCCGCGGGTATGGCTACACCTTC	CASSRGYGYTF
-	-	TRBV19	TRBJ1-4	TGTGCCAGTAGTATCACAGGGAGGGCTAATGAAAAACTGTTTTTT	CASSITGRANEKLFF
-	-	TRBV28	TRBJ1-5	TGTGCCAGCAGTTTTGGGCAGATCTATCAGCCCCAGCATTTT	CASSFGQIYQPQHF
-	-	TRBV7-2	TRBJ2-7	TGTGCCAGCAGCTTAGAGGGCAGGGGTTACGAGCAGTACTTC	CASSLEGRGYEQYF
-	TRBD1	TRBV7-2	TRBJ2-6	TGTGCCAGCAGCTTTACCGGGACAGCCTCTGGGGCCAACGTCCTGACTTTC	CASSFTGTASGANVLTF
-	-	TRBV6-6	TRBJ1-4	TGTGCCACCACCCGTGTGGGCGGGACTAATGAAAAACTGTTTTTT	CATTRVGGTNEKLFF
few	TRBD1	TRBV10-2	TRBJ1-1	TGCGCCAGCAGTGGGGACAGGGGGAACACTGAAGCTTTCTTT	CASSGDRGNTEAFF